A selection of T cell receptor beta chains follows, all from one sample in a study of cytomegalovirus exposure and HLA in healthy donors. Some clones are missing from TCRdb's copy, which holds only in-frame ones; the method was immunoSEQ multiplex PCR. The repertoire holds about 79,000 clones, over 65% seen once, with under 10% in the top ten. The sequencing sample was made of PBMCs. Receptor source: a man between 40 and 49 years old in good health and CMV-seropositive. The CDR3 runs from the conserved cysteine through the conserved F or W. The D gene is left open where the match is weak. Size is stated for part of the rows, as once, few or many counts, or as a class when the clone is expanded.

CDR3 DNA: TGTGCCAGCCGGACTAGCGGGTGGAGCTCCTACGAGCAGTACTTC
CDR3 protein: CASRTSGWSSYEQYF
V gene: TRBV28
clone size: few
J gene: TRBJ2-7
D gene: TRBD2

CDR3 DNA: TGTGCCAGCAGTAGTACAGGCTCGAACACCGGGGAGCTGTTTTTT
CDR3 protein: CASSSTGSNTGELFF
V gene: TRBV2
clone size: NA
J gene: TRBJ2-2
D gene: NA

CDR3 DNA: TGTGCCAGCAGCTTAGCGGGACTAGCGGGACCAGATACGCAGTATTTT
CDR3 protein: CASSLAGLAGPDTQYF
V gene: TRBV11-1
clone size: once
J gene: TRBJ2-3
D gene: TRBD2

CDR3 DNA: TGTGCCAGCAACCCGGACAGGGTCACCTACAATGAGCAGTTCTTC
CDR3 protein: CASNPDRVTYNEQFF
V gene: TRBV27
clone size: NA
J gene: TRBJ2-1
D gene: TRBD1

CDR3 DNA: TGTGCCAGCAGTGTAGTACAGAGCACAGATACGCAGTATTTT
CDR3 protein: CASSVVQSTDTQYF
V gene: TRBV2
clone size: NA
J gene: TRBJ2-3
D gene: NA

CDR3 DNA: TGTGCCAGCTCAAGGGATTATACAGGCTACGAGCAGTACTTC
CDR3 protein: CASSRDYTGYEQYF
V gene: TRBV18
clone size: NA
J gene: TRBJ2-7
D gene: NA

CDR3 DNA: TGTGCCAGCAGCGCAACTAGCGGGAGAATCGGGGAGCTGTTTTTT
CDR3 protein: CASSATSGRIGELFF
V gene: TRBV9
clone size: NA
J gene: TRBJ2-2
D gene: TRBD2

CDR3 DNA: TGTGCCAGCAGTGAAACGAGGGCTAGCGGCACAGATACGCAGTATTTT
CDR3 protein: CASSETRASGTDTQYF
V gene: TRBV2
clone size: NA
J gene: TRBJ2-3
D gene: NA

CDR3 DNA: TGTGCCAGCAGTGAACAAAACCGAGGCTCTGGAAACACCATATATTTT
CDR3 protein: CASSEQNRGSGNTIYF
V gene: TRBV2
clone size: NA
J gene: TRBJ1-3
D gene: NA

CDR3 DNA: TGCAGCGTAGGACAGGGGGGCACTGAAGCTTTCTTT
CDR3 protein: CSVGQGGTEAFF
V gene: TRBV29-1
clone size: few
J gene: TRBJ1-1
D gene: TRBD1

CDR3 DNA: TGTGCCAGCAGTAGCGGGGAGGGGAACGGGGAGCTGTTTTTT
CDR3 protein: CASSSGEGNGELFF
V gene: TRBV2
clone size: NA
J gene: TRBJ2-2
D gene: TRBD2

CDR3 DNA: TGTTCCAGCAGCTTTTGGGACTTCCTTAAGAGCTCTGGAAACACCATATATTTT
CDR3 protein: CSSSFWDFLKSSGNTIYF
V gene: TRBV7-9
clone size: NA
J gene: TRBJ1-3
D gene: NA

CDR3 DNA: TGTGCCAGCAGCTTATACCAGGCCGTGAACACCGGGGAGCTGTTTTTT
CDR3 protein: CASSLYQAVNTGELFF
V gene: TRBV7-9
clone size: NA
J gene: TRBJ2-2
D gene: NA

CDR3 DNA: TGTGCCATCACTCCGGGACAGGGCAGGAGCGAGCAGTACTTC
CDR3 protein: CAITPGQGRSEQYF
V gene: TRBV10-3
clone size: NA
J gene: TRBJ2-7
D gene: TRBD1

CDR3 DNA: TGTGCCAGCAGTGAAGCCGTACGGGGAACCTATGGCTACACCTTC
CDR3 protein: CASSEAVRGTYGYTF
V gene: TRBV6-1
clone size: few
J gene: TRBJ1-2
D gene: NA

CDR3 DNA: TGTGCCAGCAACCCAGGACTAGCGGGGGTCAATGAGCAGTTCTTC
CDR3 protein: CASNPGLAGVNEQFF
V gene: TRBV2
clone size: few
J gene: TRBJ2-1
D gene: TRBD2

CDR3 DNA: TGTGCCATCAGTTTACGGACAGGAGCCTCCTACGAGCAGTACTTC
CDR3 protein: CAISLRTGASYEQYF
V gene: TRBV10-3
clone size: NA
J gene: TRBJ2-7
D gene: TRBD1

CDR3 DNA: TGTGCCAGCAGCTTAAACACAGGGGTATCGGCGCGGGAGGCGATAAAAGATACGCAGTATTTT
CDR3 protein: CASSLNTGVSAREAIKDTQYF
V gene: TRBV13
clone size: NA
J gene: TRBJ2-3
D gene: NA

CDR3 DNA: TGTGCCAGTAAAGAATTAGCGGGGAGCCAAGAGACCCAGTACTTC
CDR3 protein: CASKELAGSQETQYF
V gene: TRBV19
clone size: NA
J gene: TRBJ2-5
D gene: TRBD2

CDR3 DNA: TGTGCCAGCAAGCGGGGGTCGGGGAATCAGCCCCAGCATTTT
CDR3 protein: CASKRGSGNQPQHF
V gene: TRBV2
clone size: NA
J gene: TRBJ1-5
D gene: NA

CDR3 DNA: TGTGCCAGCAGTCGGGACAGGGGGGGCGAGCAGTACTTC
CDR3 protein: CASSRDRGGEQYF
V gene: TRBV11-2
clone size: NA
J gene: TRBJ2-7
D gene: TRBD1

CDR3 DNA: TGTGCCAGCAGCCCTCGCGGACAGGGGGCTTTTGAAAAACTGTTTTTT
CDR3 protein: CASSPRGQGAFEKLFF
V gene: TRBV9
clone size: NA
J gene: TRBJ1-4
D gene: TRBD1

CDR3 DNA: TGTGCCAGCAGCTACGCGGGTACCTACCCTGAGCAGTACTTC
CDR3 protein: CASSYAGTYPEQYF
V gene: TRBV7-2
clone size: NA
J gene: TRBJ2-7
D gene: NA

CDR3 DNA: TGTGCCAGTAGGATGGGGAGGTTGGGGACGTTACAGCCCCAGCATTTT
CDR3 protein: CASRMGRLGTLQPQHF
V gene: TRBV19
clone size: NA
J gene: TRBJ1-5
D gene: NA

CDR3 DNA: TGCGCCAGCAGCCCGGGACAGGATAGCAATCAGCCCCAGCATTTT
CDR3 protein: CASSPGQDSNQPQHF
V gene: TRBV5-1
clone size: NA
J gene: TRBJ1-5
D gene: TRBD1

CDR3 DNA: TGTGCCAGCAGTTTACACACGGGGACTTCTGGAAACACCATATATTTT
CDR3 protein: CASSLHTGTSGNTIYF
V gene: TRBV28
clone size: NA
J gene: TRBJ1-3
D gene: NA

CDR3 DNA: TGCAGCGTTGACCCTTCACAGGGGAACACTGAAGCTTTCTTT
CDR3 protein: CSVDPSQGNTEAFF
V gene: TRBV29-1
clone size: NA
J gene: TRBJ1-1
D gene: NA

CDR3 DNA: TGTGCCAGCAACCGGGGTTCCACAGATACGCAGTATTTT
CDR3 protein: CASNRGSTDTQYF
V gene: TRBV28
clone size: NA
J gene: TRBJ2-3
D gene: NA

CDR3 DNA: TGTGCCAGCAGTTCCGGGACAGGGACCCACGAGCAGTACTTC
CDR3 protein: CASSSGTGTHEQYF
V gene: TRBV27
clone size: NA
J gene: TRBJ2-7
D gene: TRBD1

CDR3 DNA: TGTGCCAGTAGTATGGGGACAGCTTCTGGAAACACCATATATTTT
CDR3 protein: CASSMGTASGNTIYF
V gene: TRBV19
clone size: few
J gene: TRBJ1-3
D gene: TRBD1

CDR3 DNA: TGTGCCAGCAGCAACAGGGGGACTGGAAACACCATATATTTT
CDR3 protein: CASSNRGTGNTIYF
V gene: TRBV6-5
clone size: few
J gene: TRBJ1-3
D gene: TRBD1

CDR3 DNA: TGTGCCAGTAGTTCGGCGGACAGGGGGGCGGGGAATAATCAGCCCCAGCATTTT
CDR3 protein: CASSSADRGAGNNQPQHF
V gene: TRBV19
clone size: few
J gene: TRBJ1-5
D gene: TRBD1

CDR3 DNA: TGTGCCAGCAGTCAGACTTTGAATCAGCCCCAGCATTTT
CDR3 protein: CASSQTLNQPQHF
V gene: TRBV6-6
clone size: few
J gene: TRBJ1-5
D gene: NA

CDR3 DNA: TGTGCCATCAGTGAGCCCACTAGCGGGGGGGAGACCCAGTACTTC
CDR3 protein: CAISEPTSGGETQYF
V gene: TRBV10-3
clone size: NA
J gene: TRBJ2-5
D gene: TRBD2

CDR3 DNA: TGTGCCAGCAGCCAAGCCTACTCGAACACCGGGGAGCTGTTTTTT
CDR3 protein: CASSQAYSNTGELFF
V gene: TRBV4-2
clone size: NA
J gene: TRBJ2-2
D gene: NA

CDR3 DNA: TGTGCCAGCAGTTACTCGATCCTAACTGAAGCTTTCTTT
CDR3 protein: CASSYSILTEAFF
V gene: TRBV6-5
clone size: few
J gene: TRBJ1-1
D gene: NA

CDR3 DNA: TGTGCCTGGAGTTCTAGCGGGGCTATCACAGATACGCAGTATTTT
CDR3 protein: CAWSSSGAITDTQYF
V gene: TRBV30
clone size: NA
J gene: TRBJ2-3
D gene: TRBD2

CDR3 DNA: TGTGCCAGCAGTTCCCAGGGGAGTACACACAATGAGCAGTTCTTC
CDR3 protein: CASSSQGSTHNEQFF
V gene: TRBV27
clone size: NA
J gene: TRBJ2-1
D gene: NA

CDR3 DNA: TGCGCCAGCAGCCCACAGGGGGCCACCGGGGAGCTGTTTTTT
CDR3 protein: CASSPQGATGELFF
V gene: TRBV5-1
clone size: few
J gene: TRBJ2-2
D gene: TRBD1

CDR3 DNA: TGTGCCAGCAGCAGGGGACTAGCGGGGCCCACGAATACGCAGTATTTT
CDR3 protein: CASSRGLAGPTNTQYF
V gene: TRBV7-7
clone size: NA
J gene: TRBJ2-3
D gene: TRBD2

CDR3 DNA: TGTGCCTGGAGCCTTACCGGGACAGCGAGCTATGGCTACACCTTC
CDR3 protein: CAWSLTGTASYGYTF
V gene: TRBV30
clone size: NA
J gene: TRBJ1-2
D gene: TRBD1

CDR3 DNA: TGTGCCAGCAGCTTGAAACAGGGTGGCTACACCTTC
CDR3 protein: CASSLKQGGYTF
V gene: TRBV25-1
clone size: NA
J gene: TRBJ1-2
D gene: NA

CDR3 DNA: TGTGCCAGCAGTTTCTCGAGCGGGAGGGCCCACGAGCAGTACTTC
CDR3 protein: CASSFSSGRAHEQYF
V gene: TRBV28
clone size: few
J gene: TRBJ2-7
D gene: TRBD2

CDR3 DNA: TGTGCCACCGCTCGGTATGGAAACACCATATATTTT
CDR3 protein: CATARYGNTIYF
V gene: TRBV15
clone size: NA
J gene: TRBJ1-3
D gene: NA

CDR3 DNA: TGCGCCAGCAGCTTACTAGCAGGCTACGAGCAGTACTTC
CDR3 protein: CASSLLAGYEQYF
V gene: TRBV5-1
clone size: NA
J gene: TRBJ2-7
D gene: NA

CDR3 DNA: TGCGCCAGCAGTGACGCTGACAGGGCCTACGAGCAGTACTTC
CDR3 protein: CASSDADRAYEQYF
V gene: TRBV10-2
clone size: once
J gene: TRBJ2-7
D gene: TRBD1

CDR3 DNA: TGTGCCAGCTCACCAGAGGCTACAGGGATCTACGAGCAGTACTTC
CDR3 protein: CASSPEATGIYEQYF
V gene: TRBV18
clone size: NA
J gene: TRBJ2-7
D gene: NA